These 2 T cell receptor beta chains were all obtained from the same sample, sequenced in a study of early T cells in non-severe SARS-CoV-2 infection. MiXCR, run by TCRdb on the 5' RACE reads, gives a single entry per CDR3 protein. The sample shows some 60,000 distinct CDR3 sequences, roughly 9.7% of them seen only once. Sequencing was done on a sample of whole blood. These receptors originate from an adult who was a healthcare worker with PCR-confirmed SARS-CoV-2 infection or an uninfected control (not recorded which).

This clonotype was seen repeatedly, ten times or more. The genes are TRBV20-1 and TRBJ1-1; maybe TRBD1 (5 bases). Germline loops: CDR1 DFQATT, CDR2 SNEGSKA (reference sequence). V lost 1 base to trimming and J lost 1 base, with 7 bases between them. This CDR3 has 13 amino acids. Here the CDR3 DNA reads TGCAGTGCTAGAGGCGGGGCGAACACTGAAGCTTTCTTT. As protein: CSARGGANTEAFF.

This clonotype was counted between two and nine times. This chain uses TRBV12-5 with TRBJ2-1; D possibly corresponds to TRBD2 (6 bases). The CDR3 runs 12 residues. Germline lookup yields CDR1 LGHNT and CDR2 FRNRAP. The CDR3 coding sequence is TGTGCCTCCCGGGGGAGTGTCGATGAGCAGTTCTTC. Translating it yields CASRGSVDEQFF.